This TCR beta chain was found in a study of Graves' ophthalmopathy and Graves' hyperthyroidism. About the study: There was a collection of peripheral blood at initial diagnosis, before any treatment. The study's findings and limits: The model achieved about 64% sensitivity and 72.22% specificity for ophthalmopathy progression.

Clinical symptoms, serum thyroxine, TRAb, thyroid ultrasound and orbital computed tomography were relied on for diagnosis. RNA transcripts provided the template for amplifying TCR beta CDR3 regions. First-round RT-PCR employed HTBI primers, with a second-round multiplex PCR after it. TCRdb reprocessed the multiplex PCR reads via MiXCR and lists one record per CDR3 protein. The sample has over 650,000 distinct CDR3 sequences, about 40% seen once. Germline values: CDR1 MNHEY, CDR2 SVGAGI. There are 14 residues in the CDR3. The ends were cut back, 7 bases at V and 1 base at J, with 13 bases in the middle. For this clonotype: Its antigen is undetermined.

The receptor was isolated from an adult man with Graves' ophthalmopathy. The chain carries TRBV6-5 and TRBJ2-5, with D unresolved. The sample consisted of peripheral blood. The CDR3 bases are TGTGCCAGCACCCACCACTCAAGCCAAGAGACCCAGTACTTC. Its protein product is CASTHHSSQETQYF.